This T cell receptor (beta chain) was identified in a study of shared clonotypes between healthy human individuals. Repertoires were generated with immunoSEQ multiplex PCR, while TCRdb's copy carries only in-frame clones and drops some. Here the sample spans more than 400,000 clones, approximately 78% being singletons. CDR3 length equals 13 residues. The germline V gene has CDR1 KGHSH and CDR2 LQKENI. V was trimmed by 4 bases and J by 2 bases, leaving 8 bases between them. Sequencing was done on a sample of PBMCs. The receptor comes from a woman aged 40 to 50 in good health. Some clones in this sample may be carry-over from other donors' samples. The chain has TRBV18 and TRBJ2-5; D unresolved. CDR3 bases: TGTGCCAGCTCACTGTCTCGGCAAGAGACCCAGTACTTC. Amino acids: CASSLSRQETQYF.